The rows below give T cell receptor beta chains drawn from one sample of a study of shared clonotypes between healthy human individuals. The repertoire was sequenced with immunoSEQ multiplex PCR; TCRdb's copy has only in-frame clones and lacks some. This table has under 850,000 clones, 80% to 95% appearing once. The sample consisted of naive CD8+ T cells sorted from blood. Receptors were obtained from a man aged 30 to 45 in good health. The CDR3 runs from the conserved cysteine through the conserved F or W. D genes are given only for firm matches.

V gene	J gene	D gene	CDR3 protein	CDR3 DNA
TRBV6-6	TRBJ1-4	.	CASSYSPEFNEKLFF	TGTGCCAGCAGTTACTCGCCAGAATTTAATGAAAAACTGTTTTTT
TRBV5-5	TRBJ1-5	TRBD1	CASSFEGQNQPQHF	TGTGCCAGCAGCTTCGAGGGACAGAATCAGCCCCAGCATTTT
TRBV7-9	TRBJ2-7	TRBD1	CASSLPGQGKYEQYF	TGTGCCAGCAGCCTTCCGGGACAGGGCAAGTACGAGCAGTACTTC
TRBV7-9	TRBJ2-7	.	CASMEAANYEQYF	TGTGCCAGCATGGAGGCTGCAAACTACGAGCAGTACTTC
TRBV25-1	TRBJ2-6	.	CASSDRGGQTSGANVLTF	TGTGCCAGCAGCGATAGGGGGGGACAGACCTCTGGGGCCAACGTCCTGACTTTC
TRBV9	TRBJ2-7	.	CASSPGAYEQYF	TGTGCCAGCAGCCCGGGGGCCTACGAGCAGTACTTC
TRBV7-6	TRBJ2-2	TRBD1	CASSHDRGGTGELFF	TGTGCCAGCAGCCATGACAGGGGTGGGACCGGGGAGCTGTTTTTT
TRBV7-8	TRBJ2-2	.	CASSSLAKFANTGELFF	TGTGCCAGCAGCTCATTAGCGAAGTTCGCGAACACCGGGGAGCTGTTTTTT
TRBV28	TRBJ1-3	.	CASSLRAVGNTIYF	TGTGCCAGCAGTTTAAGGGCAGTCGGAAACACCATATATTTT
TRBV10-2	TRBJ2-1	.	CASSDGTLEQFF	TGCGCCAGCAGTGACGGTACTCTTGAGCAGTTCTTC
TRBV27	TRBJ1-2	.	CASSSLGKDGYTF	TGTGCCAGCAGTTCCCTCGGGAAGGATGGCTACACCTTC
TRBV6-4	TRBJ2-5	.	CAPRRQDNQETQYF	TGTGCCCCTCGGAGGCAGGATAACCAAGAGACCCAGTACTTC
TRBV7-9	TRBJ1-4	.	CASSPRTGEKLFF	TGTGCCAGCAGCCCAAGGACCGGGGAAAAACTGTTTTTT
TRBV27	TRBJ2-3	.	CASSLGDTQYF	TGTGCCAGCAGTTTAGGGGATACGCAGTATTTT
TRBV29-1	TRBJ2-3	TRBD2	CSVDGKASGIYTDTQYF	TGCAGCGTTGACGGGAAGGCTAGCGGGATTTACACAGATACGCAGTATTTT
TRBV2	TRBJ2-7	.	CASSDPPHVSGLHEQYF	TGTGCCAGCAGTGACCCTCCTCATGTGTCAGGACTTCACGAGCAGTACTTC
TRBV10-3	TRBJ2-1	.	CAISEFPGVDDEQFF	TGTGCCATCAGTGAGTTCCCAGGGGTTGACGATGAGCAGTTCTTC
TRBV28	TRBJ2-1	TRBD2	CASSGPGLDYNEQFF	TGTGCCAGCAGTGGTCCGGGACTAGACTACAATGAGCAGTTCTTC
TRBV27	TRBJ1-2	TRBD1	CASSPGQGGGYTF	TGTGCCAGCAGTCCGGGACAGGGCGGTGGCTACACCTTC
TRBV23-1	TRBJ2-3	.	CASSQDPQDSPSTDTQYF	TGCGCCAGCAGTCAAGATCCACAGGACAGTCCTAGCACAGATACGCAGTATTTT
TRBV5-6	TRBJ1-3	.	CASSFLGGLDSGNTIYF	TGTGCCAGCAGCTTCCTAGGGGGGCTCGACTCTGGAAACACCATATATTTT
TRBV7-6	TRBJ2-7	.	CASSPRGAYEQYF	TGTGCCAGCAGCCCCCGCGGCGCCTACGAGCAGTACTTC
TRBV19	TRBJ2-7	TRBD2	CASSIELAGLSEQYF	TGTGCCAGTAGTATAGAGCTAGCGGGATTAAGCGAGCAGTACTTC